This is a list of T cell receptor beta chains from one sample in a study of blood T cells in healthy people across ages. TCRdb ran MiXCR on the 5' RACE reads and lists one entry per CDR3 protein. There are around 1,500,000 distinct CDR3 sequences in the sample; 42% occur only once, and under 8% lies in the top ten. The sequencing input was blood. The receptor source for this set is a woman under 30 in good health. The CDR3 runs from the conserved cysteine through the conserved F or W. A D gene is named only where the DNA matches it firmly. Clone size is given for some rows only: seen once, a few or many times, or a class if the clone is expanded.

>few|TRBJ2-3|TRBV15|.
CATSRELETDTQYF
TGTGCCACCAGCAGAGAATTGGAGACAGATACGCAGTATTTT
>.|TRBJ2-7|TRBV19|.
CASSARQGGYYEQYF
TGTGCCAGTAGTGCCAGACAGGGAGGGTACTACGAGCAGTACTTC
>.|TRBJ2-1|TRBV6-2/TRBV6-3|.
CASRYSGTYNEQFF
TGTGCCAGCAGGTACTCCGGAACCTACAATGAGCAGTTCTTC
>few|TRBJ2-7|TRBV6-2/TRBV6-3|.
CASSDVAGSSEQYF
TGTGCCAGCAGTGATGTGGCGGGGAGTAGCGAGCAGTACTTC
>.|TRBJ1-5|TRBV19|.
CATGLGLSNQPQHF
TGTGCCACCGGGTTGGGGCTTAGCAATCAGCCCCAGCATTTT
>.|TRBJ2-5|TRBV6-1|TRBD2
CALRGGNQETQYF
TGTGCCCTTCGCGGGGGAAACCAAGAGACCCAGTACTTC
>.|TRBJ1-2|TRBV7-3|.
CASSLGGGAGYTF
TGTGCCAGCAGCTTAGGGGGTGGGGCTGGCTACACCTTC
>few|TRBJ2-1|TRBV7-9|.
CASSLGVLLSNEQFF
TGTGCCAGCAGCTTAGGAGTTTTATTAAGCAATGAGCAGTTCTTC
>.|TRBJ1-2|TRBV28|TRBD1
CACSPGRGSYGYTF
TGTGCCTGCAGTCCCGGCAGGGGGAGCTATGGCTACACCTTC
>.|TRBJ1-5|TRBV30|TRBD1
CAWTSTGNQPQHF
TGTGCCTGGACCTCGACAGGGAATCAGCCCCAGCATTTT
>.|TRBJ1-4|TRBV28|.
CASNRGAGEKLFF
TGTGCCAGCAATAGGGGGGCTGGCGAAAAACTGTTTTTT
>.|TRBJ1-2|TRBV16|TRBD1
CASSQRTGGVDGYTF
TGTGCCAGCAGCCAAAGGACAGGGGGCGTTGATGGCTACACCTTC
>.|TRBJ1-3|TRBV15|.
CATAKQPNSGNTIYF
TGTGCCACCGCGAAACAGCCCAACTCTGGAAACACCATATATTTT
>few|TRBJ1-4|TRBV6-5|.
CASSKKPDRTNEKLFF
TGTGCCAGCAGTAAGAAACCCGACAGGACTAATGAAAAACTGTTTTTT
>.|TRBJ1-4|TRBV5-6|.
CASGPLSGTNEKLFF
TGTGCCAGCGGACCCTTGTCGGGGACTAATGAAAAACTGTTTTTT
>.|TRBJ2-1|TRBV9|.
CASSVEGGTTNQSEQFF
TGTGCCAGCAGCGTAGAGGGGGGGACTACAAACCAGAGCGAGCAGTTCTTC
>many|TRBJ2-4|TRBV5-1|.
CASSFLDPKNIQYF
TGCGCCAGCAGCTTTTTGGATCCCAAAAACATTCAGTACTTC
>.|TRBJ2-7|TRBV10-2|.
CASRRGTTYEQYF
TGCGCCAGCAGGAGGGGGACTACCTACGAGCAGTACTTC
>.|TRBJ2-7|TRBV6-1|TRBD1
CASRTGTVISYEQYF
TGTGCCAGCAGAACCGGGACAGTTATTTCCTACGAGCAGTACTTC
>.|TRBJ2-3|TRBV20-1|TRBD2
CSARSSSGDTDTQYF
TGCAGTGCTAGAAGTTCCAGCGGGGACACAGATACGCAGTATTTT
>.|TRBJ1-1|TRBV10-3|.
CASTGIDTEAFF
TGTGCCAGTACAGGGATCGACACTGAAGCTTTCTTT
>few|TRBJ2-5|TRBV20-1|.
CSAKRQTQETQYF
TGCAGTGCTAAAAGACAGACCCAAGAGACCCAGTACTTC
>.|TRBJ2-5|TRBV10-3|.
CAISPLGGNQETQYF
TGTGCCATCAGTCCCCTGGGGGGTAACCAAGAGACCCAGTACTTC
>once|TRBJ1-2|TRBV6-1|.
CASEQAYGYTF
TGTGCCAGCGAGCAGGCCTATGGCTACACCTTC
>.|TRBJ2-3|TRBV10-1|TRBD2
CASSAGGQDTQYF
TGCGCCAGCAGTGCGGGGGGGCAAGATACGCAGTATTTT
>.|TRBJ2-1|TRBV4-1|.
CASSQDPVALTHNEQFF
TGCGCCAGCAGCCAAGATCCGGTAGCCCTTACTCACAATGAGCAGTTCTTC
>.|TRBJ2-5|TRBV6-5|.
CASGCETQYF
TGTGCCAGCGGTTGTGAGACCCAGTACTTC
>.|TRBJ2-3|TRBV6-6|TRBD2
CASNQLASYTDTQYF
TGTGCCAGCAACCAACTAGCGAGCTACACAGATACGCAGTATTTT
>few|TRBJ2-1|TRBV20-1|.
CSAKTGPSYNEQFF
TGCAGTGCGAAGACGGGTCCCTCCTACAATGAGCAGTTCTTC
>.|TRBJ2-1|TRBV4-1|.
CASSQQGGSSYNEQFF
TGCGCCAGCAGCCAACAGGGGGGGAGCTCCTACAATGAGCAGTTCTTC
>.|TRBJ1-5|TRBV6-6|.
CASTLGRNQPQHF
TGTGCCAGCACCCTAGGGAGGAATCAGCCCCAGCATTTT
>.|TRBJ1-5|TRBV6-2/TRBV6-3|.
CASSGRDGNSNQPQHF
TGTGCCAGCAGTGGCCGGGACGGAAATAGCAATCAGCCCCAGCATTTT
>.|TRBJ2-1|TRBV25-1|.
CASSVSASYNEQFF
TGTGCCAGCAGTGTGAGCGCCTCCTACAATGAGCAGTTCTTC
>few|TRBJ2-3|TRBV20-1|TRBD2
CRHKLLAGAPDTQYF
TGCAGGCACAAGTTACTAGCGGGGGCCCCAGATACGCAGTATTTT
>few|TRBJ2-7|TRBV7-2|.
CASRRDFLTPEQYF
TGTGCCAGCAGGAGGGACTTCCTAACCCCCGAGCAGTACTTC
>.|TRBJ2-7|TRBV4-1|TRBD2
CASSLAGVSPTYEQYF
TGCGCCAGCAGCCTAGCGGGGGTAAGTCCCACCTACGAGCAGTACTTC
>.|TRBJ1-2|TRBV20-1|TRBD1
CSAFSGTGTYGYTF
TGCAGTGCCTTTTCCGGGACAGGGACCTATGGCTACACCTTC
>.|TRBJ2-7|TRBV6-1|.
CASSELGAGEQYF
TGTGCCAGCAGTGAATTGGGGGCTGGGGAGCAGTACTTC
>.|TRBJ2-1|TRBV20-1|TRBD2
CSARSSSGLYNEQFF
TGCAGTGCTAGGTCGTCTAGCGGCCTATACAATGAGCAGTTCTTC
>.|TRBJ2-5|TRBV3-1|.
CASSQDLEARPGLAETQYF
TGTGCCAGCAGCCAAGATCTAGAAGCGAGGCCGGGGCTTGCAGAGACCCAGTACTTC
>.|TRBJ1-1|TRBV20-1|.
CSARPATGGTEAFF
TGCAGTGCTAGACCCGCTACCGGGGGCACTGAAGCTTTCTTT
>once|TRBJ2-7|TRBV7-9|TRBD2
CASSSPLRGAPYEQYF
TGTGCCAGCAGCTCCCCGTTGCGGGGGGCACCCTACGAGCAGTACTTC
>few|TRBJ1-2|TRBV28|.
CASSRLSSRYTF
TGTGCCAGCAGCCGACTCTCCTCCCGCTACACCTTC
>many|TRBJ2-1|TRBV7-9|.
CASSLDLGGSRNEQFF
TGTGCCAGCAGCTTAGACCTGGGGGGATCGAGGAATGAGCAGTTCTTC
>.|TRBJ1-2|TRBV4-2|.
CASSQGGVDYGYSF
TGTGCCAGCAGCCAAGGGGGGGTTGACTATGGCTACTCCTTC
>few|TRBJ2-3|TRBV27|.
CASTQGAPSTDTQYF
TGTGCCAGCACCCAGGGAGCTCCTAGCACAGATACGCAGTATTTT
>few|TRBJ2-5|TRBV9|TRBD2
CASSVDVAGGPETQYF
TGTGCCAGCAGCGTAGACGTAGCGGGAGGGCCTGAGACCCAGTACTTC
>.|TRBJ2-7|TRBV12-3/TRBV12-4|TRBD1
CASTIGTDLYPYEQYF
TGTGCCAGCACCATAGGGACAGATTTATACCCCTACGAGCAGTACTTC
>few|TRBJ2-3|TRBV28|TRBD2
CASSFRGGGQYF
TGTGCCAGCAGTTTTCGCGGGGGGGGGCAGTATTTT
>once|TRBJ1-5|TRBV10-2|.
CAGSEFREEDQPQHF
TGCGCCGGCAGTGAGTTCAGGGAGGAGGATCAGCCCCAGCATTTT
>.|TRBJ2-7|TRBV20-1|TRBD2
CSASGGLSYEQYF
TGCAGTGCCTCGGGAGGATTATCCTACGAGCAGTACTTC
>.|TRBJ2-7|TRBV12-3/TRBV12-4|.
CASSSAGPRYEQYF
TGTGCCAGCAGTTCTGCGGGTCCTAGGTACGAGCAGTACTTC
>few|TRBJ1-6|TRBV20-1|.
CSAGQQRMGSPLHF
TGCAGTGCTGGACAACAAAGGATGGGATCACCCCTCCACTTT
>.|TRBJ2-7|TRBV5-6|.
CASSARDITTYEQYF
TGTGCCAGCAGCGCTCGGGACATTACTACCTACGAGCAGTACTTC
>few|TRBJ2-1|TRBV12-3/TRBV12-4|TRBD1
CASRARTGGHNEQFF
TGTGCCAGCAGAGCGAGGACAGGGGGCCACAATGAGCAGTTCTTC
>.|TRBJ1-4|TRBV7-9|.
CASSQQGSFGGEKLFF
TGCGCCAGCAGCCAACAGGGCTCGTTCGGGGGTGAAAAACTGTTTTTT
>.|TRBJ2-7|TRBV5-1|.
CASSFRFWGYEQYF
TGCGCCAGCAGCTTTCGATTTTGGGGTTACGAGCAGTACTTC
>.|TRBJ1-4|TRBV5-1|.
CASSLGQLNNEKLFF
TGCGCCAGCAGCTTGGGGCAGCTAAATAATGAAAAACTGTTTTTT
>few|TRBJ1-2|TRBV7-9|TRBD1
CASSLDRGLIGRGYTF
TGTGCCAGCAGCTTGGACAGGGGGCTGATTGGGAGAGGCTACACCTTC
>.|TRBJ1-1|TRBV12-3/TRBV12-4|.
CASSRGTPTEAFF
TGTGCCAGCAGTAGAGGGACACCCACTGAAGCTTTCTTT